A single sample is the source of the 20 T cell receptor beta chains below, sequenced in a study of neurological immune-mediated disorders. TCRdb re-analysed the 5' RACE reads in MiXCR, keeping a single row per CDR3 protein. The profile covers around 31,000 distinct CDR3 sequences, with around 4% appearing a single time and approximately 25% taken by the ten largest. The material sequenced was CD4+ T cells from blood. The receptors here all came from a woman aged 40-49 years in good health.

This clonotype was observed many times. The chain recombines TRBV10-2 with TRBJ1-1; D might be TRBD1 (5 bases). Germline CDR1 WSHSY, CDR2 SAAADI. Trimming stripped 6 bases from V and 3 bases from J, with 14 bases between. The CDR3 sequence is 14 residues long. The DNA of the CDR3 is TGCGCCAGCAGACGGGGCTCGTTGGACACTGAAGCTTTCTTT. Amino acids: CASRRGSLDTEAFF.

Ten or more counts support this clonotype. This chain connects TRBV9 to TRBJ1-6; 12 bases line up with TRBD1. The CDR3 covers 16 residues. Germline CDR1 and CDR2: SGDLS and YYNGEE. V lost 7 bases to trimming and J lost 8 bases; unmatched junction nucleotides: 10. The CDR3 DNA follows: TGTGCCAGCGGTGGGGGGACAGGGGGCGCGTATTCACCCCTCCACTTT. This sequence encodes CASGGGTGGAYSPLHF.

This clonotype was seen ten or more times. V is TRBV5-1 and J is TRBJ2-5; 8 nucleotides line up with TRBD2. The germline CDR1 and CDR2 sequences are SGHRS and YFSETQ. The CDR3 covers 16 residues. V trimming: 2 bases; J trimming: 5 bases; junction bases outside the gene matches: 11. Here the CDR3 DNA reads TGCGCCAGCAGCTTCAATGGAGCGGGAGTGGGTGAGACCCAGTACTTC. It translates to CASSFNGAGVGETQYF.

This clonotype has at least ten counts. This chain links TRBV7-9 with TRBJ2-1; the match to TRBD1 covers 10 bases. J lost 5 bases, V lost 4 bases, and 2 bases had no gene match. This CDR3 comprises 14 residues. Germline lookup yields CDR1 SEHNR and CDR2 FQNEAQ (reference sequence). The CDR3 is CASSYGQGDNEQFF. The CDR3 DNA is TGTGCCAGCAGCTACGGACAGGGGGACAATGAGCAGTTCTTC.

This sequence joins TRBV6-5 and TRBJ2-1, with D maybe TRBD1 (6 bases). Trimming took off 6 bases at V and 4 bases at J, with 16 bases between the two ends. The CDR3 consists of 15 residues. Germline CDR1 reads MNHEY; CDR2 reads SVGAGI. This chain's CDR3 is CASSPAWTAYNEQFF. The CDR3 nucleotides are TGTGCCAGCAGCCCCGCGTGGACAGCATACAATGAGCAGTTCTTC.

The rearrangement links TRBV30 to TRBJ1-5; tentative D call: TRBD1 (6 bases). The CDR3 consists of 15 residues. The germline V gene has CDR1 GTSNPN and CDR2 SVGIG (reference sequence). V lost 0 bases and J 1 base, leaving 10 bases between the germline ends. The CDR3 nucleotides are TGTGCCTGGAGTGTATGGGGGGCCAGCAATCAGCCCCAGCATTTT. Encoded protein: CAWSVWGASNQPQHF. The variable domain in full, with the rest retrieved from reference TRBV30 and TRBJ1-5, is SQTIHQWPATLVQPVGSPLSLECTVEGTSNPNLYWYRQAAGRGLQLLFYSVGIGQISSEVPQNLSASRPQDRQFILSSKKLLLSDSGFYLCAWSVWGASNQPQHFGDGTRLSIL.

This clonotype appeared many times. This chain joins TRBV5-1 and TRBJ1-3; D is uncertain. V shed 0 bases and J shed 0 bases, with 7 bases lying between them. CDR3 length: 15 amino acids. From germline, CDR1 is SGHRS and CDR2 YFSETQ. CDR3 loop: CASSLGLLSGNTIYF. The DNA for the CDR3 is TGCGCCAGCAGCTTGGGTCTACTCTCTGGAAACACCATATATTTT.

The sample holds many counts of this clonotype. V and J are TRBV11-2 and TRBJ1-2; 7 positions match TRBD1. V gave up 1 base and J gave up 1 base; unmatched junction bases: 3. The CDR3 has 15 amino acids. CDR1 is SGHAT, CDR2 FQNNGV, per germline. The CDR3 coding sequence is TGTGCCAGCAGCTTAGGACAGGGAAATAACTATGGCTACACCTTC. It encodes CASSLGQGNNYGYTF.

This clonotype showed up many times. V is TRBV12-3 or TRBV12-4 and J is TRBJ1-1; D not certain. V was trimmed by 4 bases and J by 1 base, leaving 7 bases between them. This CDR3 has 13 residues. This chain's CDR3 is CASSSDKNTEAFF. The CDR3, as DNA: TGTGCCAGCAGTTCAGACAAGAACACTGAAGCTTTCTTT.

This clonotype occurred many times. J is TRBJ2-5 and V is TRBV20-1, with D unclear. Germline lookup yields CDR1 DFQATT and CDR2 SNEGSKA (reference sequence). Trimming took 1 base from V and 7 from J, leaving 13 bases between them. The CDR3 runs to 13 residues. The CDR3 region is CSARGAGEWTQYF. CDR3 bases: TGCAGTGCTAGAGGGGCAGGAGAGTGGACCCAGTACTTC.

This clonotype was observed at least ten times. The J gene is TRBJ1-5, the V gene TRBV28; D is unresolved. The germline V gene encodes CDR1 MDHEN and CDR2 SYDVKM. The CDR3 runs 12 residues. Between the trimmed V and J ends, which lost 9 bases and 5 bases, there was a span of 11 bases. CDR3 in DNA: TGTGCCAGTGCAGGTTCATATCAGCCCCAGCATTTT. Residues: CASAGSYQPQHF.

Ten or more counts support this clonotype. The chain couples TRBV12-3 or TRBV12-4 to TRBJ2-1, with D perhaps assigned TRBD1 or TRBD2 (5 bases each). The V and J ends lost 2 bases and 0 bases respectively, with 11 bases between them. The CDR3 totals 16 residues. The CDR3 nucleotides are TGTGCCAGCAGTTTACGTGGGGGTAGCTCCTACAATGAGCAGTTCTTC. This encodes CASSLRGGSSYNEQFF.

This clonotype was seen at least ten times. This chain uses TRBV11-3 with TRBJ2-1; D remains unclear. CDR3 length: 11 residues. Trimming shortened V by 1 base and J by 11 bases, and 6 bases separated the two germline ends. CDR1 and CDR2 from the germline V gene are SGHNT and YENEEA. CDR3: CASSLGPKQFF. CDR3 coding DNA: TGTGCCAGCAGCTTAGGCCCGAAGCAGTTCTTC.

The table lists this clonotype with many counts. The chain recombines TRBV19 with TRBJ2-7, with a possible D match to TRBD2 (5 bases). This CDR3 contains 14 residues. Germline V gene data show CDR1 as LNHDA and CDR2 as SQIVND (reference sequence). V was trimmed by 4 bases and J by 2 bases, leaving 12 bases between them. CDR3: CASSTPGITYEQYF. The CDR3 coding sequence is TGTGCCAGTAGTACCCCGGGGATAACCTACGAGCAGTACTTC.

This clonotype has ten or more counts. V is TRBV20-1 and J is TRBJ1-5, with D hard to call. Germline V CDR1 and CDR2: DFQATT, SNEGSKA (reference sequence). There are 13 residues in the CDR3. V lost 4 bases to trimming and J lost 1 base, with 8 bases between them. As DNA, the CDR3 is TGCAGTGCTACGCCGACCAGCAATCAGCCCCAGCATTTT. It codes for CSATPTSNQPQHF.

Ten or more counts support this clonotype. The chain uses TRBV30 and TRBJ1-5; a weak D match, TRBD1 (5 bases). This CDR3 region has 14 residues. V lost 0 bases and J lost 4, with 10 bases in between. Germline V gene lookup returns CDR1 GTSNPN and CDR2 SVGIG (reference sequence). The CDR3 coding sequence is TGTGCCTGGAGTGTACCCGGGGGAAATCAGCCCCAGCATTTT. Translating it yields CAWSVPGGNQPQHF.

This clonotype came up many times. The chain couples TRBV7-2 to TRBJ2-7, with a weak D call TRBD1 (5 bases). The CDR3 spans 12 residues. V was cut by 3 bases and J by 7 bases, with 10 bases left in between. CDR1 is SGHTA, CDR2 FQGNSA, per germline. The CDR3 loop is CASSFPRQEQYF. As DNA, the CDR3 is TGTGCCAGCAGCTTTCCCCGACAGGAGCAGTACTTC.

This clonotype was observed many times. CDR3 sequence: CSARRRTAFNEQFF. The CDR3 DNA is TGCAGTGCTAGGCGCCGGACAGCCTTCAATGAGCAGTTCTTC. This chain links TRBV20-1 with TRBJ2-1, with a possible D match to TRBD1 (6 bases). Looked up from germline, CDR1 is DFQATT and CDR2 is SNEGSKA (reference sequence). The V end lost 3 bases, the J end lost 6 bases, and 15 bases lay between the germline ends. This CDR3 is built from 14 residues.

There are many counts of this clonotype. This chain uses TRBV12-3 or TRBV12-4 with TRBJ1-3; perhaps TRBD1 as D (5 bases). This CDR3 is built from 13 residues. With 11 bases removed from V and 0 bases from J, the gap between germline ends came to 11 bases. The CDR3 protein is CAARGYSGNTIYF. The CDR3 DNA reads as TGTGCCGCAAGGGGCTACTCTGGAAACACCATATATTTT.

This clonotype was recorded at least ten times. The rearrangement joins TRBV7-3 to TRBJ2-3; TRBD2 aligns across 8 bases. The CDR3 totals 14 residues. J was trimmed by 3 bases and V by 5 bases; bases with no gene match: 4. Germline V gives CDR1 SGHTA, CDR2 FQGTGA. This chain's CDR3 is CASSQLAGTDTQYF. The DNA of the CDR3 is TGTGCCAGCAGCCAGCTAGCGGGTACAGATACGCAGTATTTT.